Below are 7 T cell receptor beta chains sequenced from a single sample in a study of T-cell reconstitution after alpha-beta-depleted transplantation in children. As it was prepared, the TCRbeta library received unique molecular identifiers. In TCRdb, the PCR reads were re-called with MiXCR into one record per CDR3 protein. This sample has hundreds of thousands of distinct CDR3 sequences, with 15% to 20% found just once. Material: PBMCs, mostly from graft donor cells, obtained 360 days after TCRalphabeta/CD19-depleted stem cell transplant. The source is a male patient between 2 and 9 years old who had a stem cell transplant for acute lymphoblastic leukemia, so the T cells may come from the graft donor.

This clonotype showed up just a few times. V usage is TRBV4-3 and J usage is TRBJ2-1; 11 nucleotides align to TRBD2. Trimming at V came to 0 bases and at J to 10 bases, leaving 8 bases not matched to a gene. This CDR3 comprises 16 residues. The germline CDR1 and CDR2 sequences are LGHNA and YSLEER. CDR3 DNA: TGCGCCAGCAGCCAAGATCCGGCTAGCGGGAGGAGCGAGCAGTTCTTC. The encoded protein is CASSQDPASGRSEQFF.

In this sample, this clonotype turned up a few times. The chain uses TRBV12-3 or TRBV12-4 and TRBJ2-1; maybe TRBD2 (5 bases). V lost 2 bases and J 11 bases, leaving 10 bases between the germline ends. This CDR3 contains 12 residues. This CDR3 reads CASSLPDFQQFF. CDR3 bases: TGTGCCAGCAGTTTACCGGACTTTCAGCAGTTCTTC.

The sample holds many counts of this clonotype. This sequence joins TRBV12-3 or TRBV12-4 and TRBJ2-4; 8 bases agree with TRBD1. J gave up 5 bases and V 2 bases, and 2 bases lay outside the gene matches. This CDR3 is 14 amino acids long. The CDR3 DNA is TGTGCCAGCAGTTTACGGACAGGGCAAAACATTCAGTACTTC. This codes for CASSLRTGQNIQYF.

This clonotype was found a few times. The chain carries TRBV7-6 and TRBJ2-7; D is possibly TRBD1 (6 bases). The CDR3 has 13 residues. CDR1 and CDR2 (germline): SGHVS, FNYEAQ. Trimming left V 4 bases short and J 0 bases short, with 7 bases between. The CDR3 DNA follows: TGTGCCAGCAGCTGGGGGCCCTCCTACGAGCAGTACTTC. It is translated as CASSWGPSYEQYF.

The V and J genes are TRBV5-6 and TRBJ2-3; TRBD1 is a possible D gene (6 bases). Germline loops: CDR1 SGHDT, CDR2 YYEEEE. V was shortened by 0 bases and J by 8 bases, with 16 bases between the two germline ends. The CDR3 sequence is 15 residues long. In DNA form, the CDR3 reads TGTGCCAGCAGCTTGGGGGGGCAGGGCCCAGGTACGCAGTATTTT. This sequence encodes CASSLGGQGPGTQYF.

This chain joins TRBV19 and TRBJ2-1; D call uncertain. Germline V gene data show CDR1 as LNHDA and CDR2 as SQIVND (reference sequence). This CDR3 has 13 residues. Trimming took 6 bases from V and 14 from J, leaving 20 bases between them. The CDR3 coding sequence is TGTGCCAGTAGCACCTACAGCGCAGGATGGAAGTTCTTC. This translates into CASSTYSAGWKFF. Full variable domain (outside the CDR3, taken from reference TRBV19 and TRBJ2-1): DGGITQSPKYLFRKEGQNVTLSCEQNLNHDAMYWYRQDPGQGLRLIYYSQIVNDFQKGDIAEGYSVSREKKESFPLTVTSAQKNPTAFYLCASSTYSAGWKFFGPGTRLTVL.

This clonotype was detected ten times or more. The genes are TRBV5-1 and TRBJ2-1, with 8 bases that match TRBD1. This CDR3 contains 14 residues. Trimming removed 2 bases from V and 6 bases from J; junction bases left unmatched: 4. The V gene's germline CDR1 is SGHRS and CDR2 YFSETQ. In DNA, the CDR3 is TGCGCCAGCAGCTTCCAGGGGGCCTCCAATGAGCAGTTCTTC. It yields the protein CASSFQGASNEQFF.